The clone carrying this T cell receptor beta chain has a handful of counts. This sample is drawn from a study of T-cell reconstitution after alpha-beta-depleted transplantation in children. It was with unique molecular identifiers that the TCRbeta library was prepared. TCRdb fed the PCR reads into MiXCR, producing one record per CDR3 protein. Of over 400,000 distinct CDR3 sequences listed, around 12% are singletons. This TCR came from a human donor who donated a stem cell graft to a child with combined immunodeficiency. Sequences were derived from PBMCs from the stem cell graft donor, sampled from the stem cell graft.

Here the CDR3 reads CASSYLGNSQNIQYF. For the CDR3, the DNA is TGTGCCAGCAGTTATCTCGGGAATTCCCAAAACATTCAGTACTTC. The genes are TRBV11-2 and TRBJ2-4, with TRBD2 as a possible D gene (5 bases). CDR1 is SGHAT and CDR2 is FQNNGV in the germline V gene. CDR3 length: 15 amino acids. V shed 6 bases and J shed 5 bases, with 17 bases lying between them.